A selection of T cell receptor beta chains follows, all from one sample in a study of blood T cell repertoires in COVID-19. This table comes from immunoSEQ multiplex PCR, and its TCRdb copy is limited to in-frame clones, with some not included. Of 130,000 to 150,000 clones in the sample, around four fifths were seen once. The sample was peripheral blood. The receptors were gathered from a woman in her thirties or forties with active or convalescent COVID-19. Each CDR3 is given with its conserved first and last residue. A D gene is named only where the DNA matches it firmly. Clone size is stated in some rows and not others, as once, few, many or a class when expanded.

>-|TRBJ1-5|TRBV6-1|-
TGTGCCAGCAGTGAAGACGGGAGTCCAGTAAATCAGCCCCAGCATTTT
CASSEDGSPVNQPQHF
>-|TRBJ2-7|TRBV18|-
TGTGCCAGCTCACCACCGGGCGGGTACGAGCAGTACTTC
CASSPPGGYEQYF
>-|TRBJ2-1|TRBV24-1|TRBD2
TGTGCCACCAGTGATTTGGTAGCGGGCTCCTACAATGAGCAGTTCTTC
CATSDLVAGSYNEQFF
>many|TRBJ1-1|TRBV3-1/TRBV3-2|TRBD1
TGTGCCAGCAGCCTCGGGACAGGCACTGAAGCTTTCTTT
CASSLGTGTEAFF
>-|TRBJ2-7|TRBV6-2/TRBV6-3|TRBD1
TGTGCCAGCAGTTCCGGGACAGGGGGCTCCTACGAGCAGTACTTC
CASSSGTGGSYEQYF
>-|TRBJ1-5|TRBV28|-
TGTGCCAGCAGTTTACCCCTTCCCTATCAGCCCCAGCATTTT
CASSLPLPYQPQHF
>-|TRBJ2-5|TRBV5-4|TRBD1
TGTGCCAGCAGCGTCGGACAGGCAGAGACCCAGTACTTC
CASSVGQAETQYF
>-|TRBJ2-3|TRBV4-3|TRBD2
TGCGCCAGCAGCCCCCGGACTGGACTAGCGGGGGGCCCAGATACGCAGTATTTT
CASSPRTGLAGGPDTQYF
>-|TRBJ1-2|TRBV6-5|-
TGTGCCAGCAGTTACACGGACGCGGCGGGTCCTATTGGCTACACCTTC
CASSYTDAAGPIGYTF
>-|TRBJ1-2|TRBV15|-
TGTGCCACCAGCAGAGGGACAGCCGATGGCTACACCTTC
CATSRGTADGYTF
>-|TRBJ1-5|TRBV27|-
TGTGCCAGCAGTTTAATCGGTCGGCCCCAGCATTTT
CASSLIGRPQHF
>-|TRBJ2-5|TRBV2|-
TGTGCCAGCAGTGGCACGGGGGTCCCAGAGACCCAGTACTTC
CASSGTGVPETQYF
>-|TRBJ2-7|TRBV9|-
TGTGCCAGCAGCGTAGGAGGAGGCGGCAGCTCCTACGAGCAGTACTTC
CASSVGGGGSSYEQYF
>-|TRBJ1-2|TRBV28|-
TGTGCCAGCAGCTCCCCAGGGAGGGACTATGGCTACACCTTC
CASSSPGRDYGYTF
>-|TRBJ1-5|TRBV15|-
TGTGCCACCAGCAGAGCCGTAGATCAGCCCCAGCATTTT
CATSRAVDQPQHF
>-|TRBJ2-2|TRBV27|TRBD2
TGTGCCAGTTGGGTAGAGGGACTAGCGGGCCAGAACACCGGGGAGCTGTTTTTT
CASWVEGLAGQNTGELFF
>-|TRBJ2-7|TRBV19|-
TGTGCCACCGGGGGACTCTACTACGAGCAGTACTTC
CATGGLYYEQYF
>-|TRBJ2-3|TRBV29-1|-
TGCAGCGTTATTTTGTCGGCAGATACGCAGTATTTT
CSVILSADTQYF
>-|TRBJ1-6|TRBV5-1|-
TGCGCCAGCAGCTTGGGAAATACAGGGCGCGATTCACCCCTCCACTTT
CASSLGNTGRDSPLHF
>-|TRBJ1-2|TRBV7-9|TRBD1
TGTGCCAGCAGCTTACTCCCCGGACAGGGGGACGGCTACACCTTC
CASSLLPGQGDGYTF
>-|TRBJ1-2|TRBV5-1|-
TGCGCCAGCAGCCTTATCCATGCGGCAGCTAGTGGCTACACCTTC
CASSLIHAAASGYTF
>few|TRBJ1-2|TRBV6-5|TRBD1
TGTGCCAGCAATAGGGACAGGGCCGGTGGCTACACCTTC
CASNRDRAGGYTF
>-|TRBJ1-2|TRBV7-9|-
TGTGCCAGCAGCTTCGGCCAGGATGGCTACACCTTC
CASSFGQDGYTF
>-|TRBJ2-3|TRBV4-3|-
TGCGCCAGCAGCCAAGACCTAGCAGACCCAGATACGCAGTATTTT
CASSQDLADPDTQYF
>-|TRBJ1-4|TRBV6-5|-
TGTGCCAGCAGCTTAGACAGGACAACTAATGAAAAACTGTTTTTT
CASSLDRTTNEKLFF
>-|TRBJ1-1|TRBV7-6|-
TGTGCCAGCAGTCCGATAGGGGACACTGAAGCTTTCTTT
CASSPIGDTEAFF
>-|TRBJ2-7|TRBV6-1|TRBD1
TGTGCCAGCAGTGAAGCGCGGACAGGGCGGAACGAGCAGTACTTC
CASSEARTGRNEQYF